The 28 T cell receptor beta chains below come from one sample, sequenced in a study of Tregs in tolerant kidney transplant recipients. Only in-frame clones appear in the TCRdb table, and some are missing; sequencing was by immunoSEQ multiplex PCR. The repertoire table contains tens of thousands of clones. The sample was CD8+ T cells from blood, taken before the transplant. The receptors shown here come from a human donor who received a combined kidney and bone marrow transplant.

Comment on this clone: With the read ending 3 residues before the CDR3 end, the germline J gene is used to fill in that end. The chain joins TRBV2 to TRBJ2-4; D possibly corresponds to TRBD2 (6 bases). CDR3 length: 14 amino acids. Looked up from germline, CDR1 is SNHLY and CDR2 is FYNNEI. Trimming left V 4 bases short and J 2 bases short, with 9 bases between. The sequenced part of the CDR3 DNA is TGTGCCAGCAGTGTGGCGGGAACCAAAAACATT. Protein sequence: CASSVAGTKNI. The complete CDR3 reads CASSVAGTKNIQYF.

Remarks on this clone: The read ends 3 residues early relative to the CDR3; the germline J gene fills the gap. The chain has TRBV11-3 and TRBJ2-1; D is perhaps TRBD2 (6 bases). This CDR3 contains 15 residues. Per the germline V gene, CDR1 is SGHNT and CDR2 is YENEEA. The V and J ends lost 4 bases and 7 bases respectively, with 17 bases between them. The sequenced CDR3 bases are TGTGCCAGCAGCTCCGGTTCTGCGGGATTTAATGAG. Its translation: CASSSGSAGFNE. The entire CDR3 is CASSSGSAGFNEQFF.

The sequenced CDR3 bases are TGTGCCAGCAGCCAGGCGGGCGGGGGGGCTCTCAATCAGCCC. Amino acids: CASSQAGGGALNQP. The full CDR3 sequence reads CASSQAGGGALNQPQHF. The chain is built from TRBV7-8 and TRBJ1-5; weak D call: TRBD1 (6 bases). The missing CDR3 end, 3 residues past where the read stops, is filled in from the germline J gene. V dropped 5 bases and J dropped 3 bases, with 20 bases sitting between them. The germline CDR1 and CDR2 sequences are SGHVS and FQNEAQ. The CDR3 is made up of 17 amino acids.

CDR3 bases read: TGTGCCAGCTCCAAGACTAGCGGGGGGTCCAAATCCCAAGAGACC. Translation: CASSKTSGGSKSQET. The CDR3 reads in full as CASSKTSGGSKSQETQYF. The rearrangement joins TRBV18 to TRBJ2-5; 13 bases match TRBD2. Read data end 3 residues before the CDR3 end; the end is taken from the germline J gene. Unmatched junction bases numbered 11, after V lost 6 bases and J lost 1 base. The germline CDR1 and CDR2 sequences are KGHSH and LQKENI. The length of the CDR3 is 18 residues.

Concerning this clone: From the germline J gene comes the end of the CDR3, since the read stops 3 residues before it. The chain uses TRBV7-9 and TRBJ2-7, with D uncertain. The CDR3 has 11 amino acids. Trimming removed 3 bases from V and 6 bases from J, with 6 bases in between. The germline gives CDR1 SEHNR, CDR2 FQNEAQ (reference sequence). The CDR3 region is CASSFSSEQYF. CDR3 bases read: TGTGCCAGCAGCTTCTCCAGCGAG.

As concerns this clone: The missing CDR3 end, 3 residues past where the read stops, is filled in from the germline J gene. The chain is built from TRBV7-2 and TRBJ2-7, with 9 bases fitting TRBD2. The CDR3 is 15 residues long. Germline lookup yields CDR1 SGHTA and CDR2 FQGNSA. Trimming cost V 4 bases and J 3 bases; bases outside gene matches: 7. CDR3 sequence: CASSSSGISLYEQYF. The part of the CDR3 DNA that was read is TGTGCCAGCAGCTCTAGCGGGATCTCCCTCTACGAG.

The CDR3 DNA, read in part, is TGTGCCAGCAGCGTGGGGACACCCGGTGAA. As protein: CASSVGTPGE. The whole CDR3 protein reads CASSVGTPGEAFF. The V call is TRBV7-2, the J call TRBJ1-1; weak D call: TRBD1 (6 bases). The read ends 3 residues early relative to the CDR3; the germline J gene fills the gap. Germline loops: CDR1 SGHTA, CDR2 FQGNSA. V was shortened by 5 bases and J by 7 bases, with 14 bases between the two germline ends. The CDR3 extends over 13 amino acids.

Points on this clone: The read ends 3 residues before the CDR3 terminus; that terminus is restored from the germline J gene. This chain uses TRBV5-1 with TRBJ1-1; D remains ambiguous. Per germline, CDR1 SGHRS and CDR2 YFSETQ. The V gene lost 4 bases and the J gene lost 6 bases, with 16 bases spanning the gap. The CDR3 is 14 residues long. CDR3 bases read: TGCGCCAGCAGCGCGGGATGGGGAGTCTCTGAA. Encoded protein: CASSAGWGVSE. The CDR3 reads in full as CASSAGWGVSEAFF.

Concerning this clone: Sequence at one end of the junction differs from germline and may be a read error. The read stops 3 residues short of the end of the CDR3; the missing end is completed from the germline J gene. This chain joins TRBV6-2 or TRBV6-3 and TRBJ2-1; possible D gene TRBD2, 6 bases. Germline V gene lookup returns CDR1 MNHEY and CDR2 SVGEGT. The CDR3 has 17 amino acids. The DNA read from the CDR3 is TGTGCCAGCTGTTACGATTCGGGCCCTAGCGATCTGGATGAG. The encoded protein is CASCYDSGPSDLDE. The CDR3, in full, reads CASCYDSGPSDLDEQFF.

Details on this clone: Read sequence stops 3 residues before the CDR3 end, and the germline J gene provides the missing end. This chain links TRBV7-8 with TRBJ2-7; D remains unclear. V was cut by 4 bases and J by 0 bases, with 4 bases left in between. Germline values: CDR1 SGHVS, CDR2 FQNEAQ. CDR3 length: 12 residues. Partial CDR3 DNA: TGTGCCAGCAGCTCCATCTCCTACGAG. This encodes CASSSISYE. In full, the CDR3 reads CASSSISYEQYF.

Of note for this clone: The read ends 3 residues before the CDR3 terminus; that terminus is restored from the germline J gene. The chain links TRBV19 to TRBJ1-5, with TRBD1 identical over 8 bases. This CDR3 is 15 amino acids long. Germline CDR1 reads LNHDA; CDR2 reads SQIVND (reference sequence). Trimming took 6 bases from V and 3 from J; bases not matched to a gene: 7. CDR3 DNA, as far as it was read: TGTGCCAGTAGACTCGGACAGGGCTCCAATCAGCCC. It codes for CASRLGQGSNQP. The whole CDR3 protein is CASRLGQGSNQPQHF.

About this clone: The CDR3 extends 3 residues past the end of the read, so its final part is completed from the germline J gene. This chain links TRBV7-6 with TRBJ1-1; tentatively, D is TRBD1 (5 bases). The CDR3 sequence is 17 residues long. V gave up 4 bases and J gave up 4 bases, with 22 bases separating them. Germline assignment: CDR1 SGHVS and CDR2 FNYEAQ. The CDR3 loop reads CASSSVDSLPGSTEAFF. The CDR3 bases that were read are TGTGCCAGCAGCTCCGTTGACAGCTTACCGGGCAGCACTGAA. The variable domain in full, completed from reference TRBV7-6 and TRBJ1-1, reads GAGVSQSPRYKVTKRGQDVALRCDPISGHVSLYWYRQALGQGPEFLTYFNYEAQQDKSGLPNDRFSAERPEGSISTLTIQRTEQRDSAMYRCASSSVDSLPGSTEAFFGQGTRLTVV.

With respect to this clone: The read falls 3 residues short of the CDR3 end, and the missing part is taken from the germline J gene. The chain uses TRBV2 and TRBJ1-2; a weak D match, TRBD1 (6 bases). This CDR3 contains 15 residues. Trimming stripped 7 bases from V and 6 bases from J, with 21 bases between. CDR1 and CDR2 from the germline V gene are SNHLY and FYNNEI. The covered CDR3 bases are TGTGCCAGCACACAGGGCGTGTCGAGCAGCCATGGC. Amino acid sequence: CASTQGVSSSHG. The whole CDR3 protein reads CASTQGVSSSHGYTF.

A remark on this clone: The CDR3 end is not reached by the read, which stops 3 residues before it; the germline J gene fills it in. The chain carries TRBV7-9 and TRBJ1-1, with D possibly TRBD1 on 5 matching bases. The germline V gene has CDR1 SEHNR and CDR2 FQNEAQ (reference sequence). The CDR3 contains 12 residues. V lost 5 bases to trimming and J lost 7 bases, with 11 bases between them. CDR3 in amino acids: CASSQGGVEAFF. The sequenced part of the CDR3 DNA is TGTGCCAGCAGCCAGGGAGGGGTTGAA. Variable domain in full (rest from reference TRBV7-9 and TRBJ1-1): DTGVSQNPRHKITKRGQNVTFRCDPISEHNRLYWYRQTLGQGPEFLTYFQNEAQLEKSRLLSDRFSAERPKGSFSTLEIQRTEQGDSAMYLCASSQGGVEAFFGQGTRLTVV.

Details on this clone: Read data end 3 residues before the CDR3 end; the end is taken from the germline J gene. This chain connects TRBV11-3 to TRBJ2-2; possibly TRBD1 for D (6 bases). V lost 5 bases and J 6 bases, leaving 13 bases between the germline ends. CDR3 length: 14 residues. Germline V gene lookup returns CDR1 SGHNT and CDR2 YENEEA. The CDR3 bases that were read are TGTGCCAGCAGCCCAGACACAGGGTCCGGGGAG. As protein: CASSPDTGSGE. The whole CDR3 region reads CASSPDTGSGELFF.

As regards this clone: The CDR3 end lies 3 residues beyond the end of the read and is filled in from the germline J gene. The rearrangement joins TRBV7-6 to TRBJ2-2; TRBD1 matches 8 bases. CDR1 is SGHVS, CDR2 FNYEAQ, per germline. The CDR3 extends over 15 amino acids. V lost 4 bases and J lost 3; bases outside the gene matches: 4. The CDR3 reads CASSSAGQDTGELFF. The covered CDR3 bases are TGTGCCAGCAGCTCCGCGGGACAGGACACCGGGGAG.

Remarks on this clone: The read ends 3 residues before the CDR3 terminus; that terminus is restored from the germline J gene. The chain links TRBV7-6 to TRBJ1-6; no definite D call. Germline lookup yields CDR1 SGHVS and CDR2 FNYEAQ. The CDR3 covers 13 residues. V lost 5 bases and J lost 4, with 6 bases in between. CDR3 bases read: TGTGCCAGCAGCCCCATTTATAATTCACCC. Encoded protein: CASSPIYNSP. The full CDR3 sequence reads CASSPIYNSPLHF.

Details on this clone: The CDR3 goes on 3 residues after the read ends, and that part is filled in from the germline J gene. This chain uses TRBV7-2 with TRBJ2-7, with a possible D match to TRBD1 (5 bases). Trimming took off 5 bases at V and 0 bases at J, with 14 bases between the two ends. This CDR3 comprises 15 residues. The germline V gene encodes CDR1 SGHTA and CDR2 FQGNSA. CDR3 loop: CASSHPPDSSYEQYF. The covered CDR3 bases are TGTGCCAGCAGCCACCCCCCTGACAGCTCCTACGAG.

Regarding this clone: From the germline J gene comes the end of the CDR3, since the read stops 3 residues before it. V usage is TRBV5-5 and J usage is TRBJ1-1; maybe TRBD1 (5 bases). Per germline, CDR1 SGHKS and CDR2 YYEKEE (reference sequence). Trimming left V 2 bases short and J 3 bases short, with 14 bases between. CDR3 length: 15 amino acids. The part of the CDR3 DNA that was read is TGTGCCAGCAGCTTTGGGGCGCGTCGGGACACTGAA. Translated: CASSFGARRDTE. The full CDR3 is CASSFGARRDTEAFF.

On this clone itself: The sequenced fragment ends 3 residues before the CDR3 boundary, so the rest is inferred from the germline J gene. The chain is built from TRBV6-2 or TRBV6-3 and TRBJ1-5; D not certain. The CDR3 runs to 16 residues. Trimming pared 6 bases from V and 0 bases from J, leaving 15 bases between. Germline lookup yields CDR1 MNHEY and CDR2 SVGEGT. The sequenced CDR3 bases are TGTGCCAGCAGCCCTCTGGCCTTTTTTAGCAATCAGCCC. Its translation: CASSPLAFFSNQP. The whole CDR3 reads CASSPLAFFSNQPQHF.

Worth noting for this clone: The DNA ends 3 residues before the CDR3 does, and the rest of the CDR3 is filled in from the germline J gene. The chain uses TRBV13 and TRBJ2-1; the D gene is possibly TRBD1 (6 bases). Germline V gene lookup returns CDR1 PRHDT and CDR2 FYEKMQ (reference sequence). The CDR3 runs to 14 residues. V was shortened by 4 bases and J by 8 bases, with 15 bases between the two germline ends. The part of the CDR3 DNA that was read is TGTGCCAGCAGCTCTCTGGACAGACGGGATGAG. It codes for CASSSLDRRDE. The whole CDR3 protein is CASSSLDRRDEQFF.

Details on this clone: Different DNA sequences within this sample yield the same CDR3. The CDR3 region is CASSYPGLAGVREQYF. The part of the CDR3 DNA that was read is TGTGCCAGCAGTTACCCCGGATTAGCGGGAGTGCGCGAG. The chain combines TRBV6-2 or TRBV6-3 with TRBJ2-7; 9 nucleotides agree with TRBD2. From the germline J gene comes the end of the CDR3, since the read stops 3 residues before it. Germline V gene lookup returns CDR1 MNHEY and CDR2 SVGEGT. The CDR3 runs 16 residues. V lost 2 bases and J lost 6; bases outside the gene matches: 11.

Note on this clone: The read terminates 3 residues ahead of where the CDR3 ends, so the germline J gene completes it. The rearrangement links TRBV7-6 to TRBJ2-1, with a weak D call TRBD1 (6 bases). Deletions cut 2 bases from V and 3 bases from J, with 11 bases between. In germline, CDR1 is SGHVS, CDR2 FNYEAQ. This CDR3 is 15 amino acids long. Here the CDR3 reads CASSLTRGIYNEQFF. The covered CDR3 bases are TGTGCCAGCAGCTTAACAAGGGGGATCTACAATGAG.

On this clone itself: Coverage ceases 3 residues before the CDR3 finishes, and the germline J gene fills in the end. The chain uses TRBV11-2 and TRBJ2-7; 10 bases line up with TRBD2. After removal of 6 bases from V and 0 bases from J, the junction contained 5 bases not matched to a gene. This CDR3 is built from 15 residues. CDR1 and CDR2 from the germline V gene are SGHAT and FQNNGV. Partial CDR3 DNA: TGTGCCAGCAGTATAGGACTAGCGGCCTCCTACGAG. This translates into CASSIGLAASYE. The entire CDR3 protein is CASSIGLAASYEQYF.

A word on this clone: The read ends 3 residues before the CDR3 terminus; that terminus is restored from the germline J gene. The chain links TRBV5-6 to TRBJ2-7; unclear D gene. Trimming pared 4 bases from V and 5 bases from J, leaving 19 bases between. The CDR3 length is 15 residues. Germline values: CDR1 SGHDT, CDR2 YYEEEE. Incomplete CDR3 DNA: TGTGCCAGCAGCAAGGGCTCAGTCCTAACGCACGAG. Protein: CASSKGSVLTHE. The complete CDR3 protein is CASSKGSVLTHEQYF. Based on the CDR3 plus reference TRBV5-6 and TRBJ2-7, the full variable domain is DAGVTQSPTHLIKTRGQQVTLRCSPKSGHDTVSWYQQALGQGPQFIFQYYEEEERQRGNFPDRFSGHQFPNYSSELNVNALLLGDSALYLCASSKGSVLTHEQYFGPGTRLTVT.

As to this clone: The read is 3 residues too short to cover the CDR3 end, so that end is filled in from the germline J gene. The chain employs TRBV6-1 and TRBJ2-5; D is perhaps TRBD2 (7 bases). Trimming took 1 base from V and 6 from J, leaving 15 bases between them. The germline gives CDR1 MNHNS, CDR2 SASEGT. This CDR3 is 15 amino acids long. CDR3: CASSEVIQGGKTQYF. The sequenced CDR3 bases are TGTGCCAGCAGTGAAGTTATACAGGGAGGGAAGACC.

Of note for this clone: The CDR3 extends 3 residues past the end of the read, so its final part is completed from the germline J gene. V gene TRBV19 combines with J gene TRBJ2-7; a possible D gene is TRBD1 (5 bases). CDR3 size: 14 residues. V shed 3 bases and J shed 5 bases, with 14 bases lying between them. The germline V gene encodes CDR1 LNHDA and CDR2 SQIVND (reference sequence). CDR3 residues: CASSIQGAKDEQYF. Partial CDR3 DNA: TGTGCCAGTAGTATCCAAGGGGCGAAGGACGAG.

Regarding this clone: The read falls 3 residues short of the CDR3 end, and the missing part is taken from the germline J gene. The V and J genes are TRBV2 and TRBJ2-5; 9 bases line up with TRBD2. CDR1 is SNHLY and CDR2 is FYNNEI in the germline V gene. This CDR3 comprises 16 residues. V shed 2 bases and J 3 bases; nucleotides not matched to a gene: 7. The part of the CDR3 DNA that was read is TGTGCCAGCAGTGAATATGCGGGAGGGCCGGAAGAGACC. Translated, it gives CASSEYAGGPEET. The whole CDR3 protein reads CASSEYAGGPEETQYF. Full variable domain (rest looked up from reference TRBV2 and TRBJ2-5): EPEVTQTPSHQVTQMGQEVILRCVPISNHLYFYWYRQILGQKVEFLVSFYNNEISEKSEIFDDQFSVERPDGSNFTLKIRSTKLEDSAMYFCASSEYAGGPEETQYFGPGTRLLVL.